This TCR beta chain was obtained from a study of cytomegalovirus exposure and HLA in healthy donors. CDR1 and CDR2 from the germline V gene are LNHDA and SQIVND (reference sequence). Trimming stripped 7 bases from V and 9 bases from J, with 13 bases between. This CDR3 is built from 12 residues. The PCR made use of 60 Vbeta and 13 Jbeta primers. Methods used by the authors: It was a later analysis that counted tens of millions of unique TCR beta chains, of which some 9.9 million were shared. Repertoires were generated with immunoSEQ multiplex PCR, while TCRdb's copy carries only in-frame clones and drops some. V and J calls and clone size follow that table, whereas D and trimming were derived from the DNA. The repertoire holds some 180,000 clones, with 76% as singletons.

This receptor was identified in a woman aged 30 to 39 in good health and CMV-seropositive. Sequencing input: PBMCs. The chain couples TRBV19 to TRBJ1-5; D ambiguous. The CDR3 DNA sequence: TGTGCCAGTACTTCCGTGGGCCGGCCCCAGCATTTT. Residues: CASTSVGRPQHF.